This T cell receptor beta chain was sequenced for a study of Ad26.COV2.S vaccination and SARS-CoV-2 variants. Study details: Enrollment placed the donor in the COV1001 Ad26.COV2.S trial arm. Intramuscular Ad26.COV2.S at 5x10^10 or 1x10^11 viral particles.

CDR1 is MNHEY and CDR2 is SMNVEV in the germline V gene (reference sequence). V shed 3 bases, J shed 0 bases, and the junction held 1 base outside the gene matches. This CDR3 region has 15 residues. Study results and caveats: Reportedly, after vaccination the spike-specific CD8+ and CD4+ T cell responses displayed substantial breadth.

Profiled with immunoSEQ multiplex PCR; TCRdb holds only in-frame clones, not every one. The data contain hundreds of thousands of clones, 80% to 90% of them seen just once; the ten biggest clones take up about 1.5%. As regards this clone: Antigen unknown.

Stated treatment: about 20 received Ad26.COV2.S at low or high dose, single or two shots; several received placebo; per-sample allocation not given. It was on day 63 after the first vaccine or placebo injection that samples were taken. The origin of this receptor is a person aged 18-65 years who received the Ad26.COV2.S COVID-19 vaccine or a placebo. The sample consisted of peripheral blood, taken in a trial of Ad26.COV2.S vaccine versus placebo. The genes are TRBV27 and TRBJ2-7, with 11 bases lining up with TRBD2. CDR3 amino acids: CASSLGLAASYEQYF. The CDR3 DNA reads as TGTGCCAGCAGTTTGGGACTAGCGGCCTCCTACGAGCAGTACTTC.